The clone carrying this T cell receptor beta chain was seen more than once but under ten times. Amplification of TCR beta CDR3 regions was performed using RNA transcripts as template. In the first-round RT-PCR of the TCR CDR3, the HTBI primer set was used. One entry per CDR3 protein results from TCRdb running MiXCR on the multiplex PCR reads. The sample records roughly 740,000 distinct CDR3 sequences, about 15% being singletons. The data were taken from a study of T cells in Graves' hyperthyroidism and ophthalmopathy. The sample consisted of blood. The TCR sequence derives from a young man with Graves' hyperthyroidism.

The CDR3 DNA is TGTGCCAGCAGCTTGGCGGGCTACCTCCGAGAGACCCAGTACTTC. Its protein is CASSLAGYLRETQYF. V is TRBV5-5 and J is TRBJ2-5; D call uncertain. CDR1 is SGHKS, CDR2 YYEKEE, per germline (reference sequence). This CDR3 comprises 15 residues. With 0 bases removed from V and 4 bases from J, the gap between germline ends came to 13 bases.